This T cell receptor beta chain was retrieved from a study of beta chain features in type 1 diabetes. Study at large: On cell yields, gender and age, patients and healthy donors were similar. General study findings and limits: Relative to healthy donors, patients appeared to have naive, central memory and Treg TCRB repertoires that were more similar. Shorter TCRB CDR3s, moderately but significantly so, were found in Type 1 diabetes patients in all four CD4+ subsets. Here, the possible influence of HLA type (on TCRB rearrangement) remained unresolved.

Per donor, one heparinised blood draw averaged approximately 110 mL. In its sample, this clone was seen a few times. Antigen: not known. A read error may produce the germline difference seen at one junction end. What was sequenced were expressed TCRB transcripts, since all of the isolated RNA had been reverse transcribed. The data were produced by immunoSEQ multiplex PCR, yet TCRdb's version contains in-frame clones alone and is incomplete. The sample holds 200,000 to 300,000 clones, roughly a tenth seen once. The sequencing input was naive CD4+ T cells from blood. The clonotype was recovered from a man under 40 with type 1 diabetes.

CDR3 in DNA: TGTGCTAGCAGCCTTGGACTAGCGGGATCCACAGATACGCAGTATTTT. Translated: CASSLGLAGSTDTQYF. The V and J genes are TRBV7-7 and TRBJ2-3; 12 positions match TRBD2. This CDR3 is built from 16 residues. Looked up from germline, CDR1 is SSHAT and CDR2 is FNYEAQ (reference sequence).